The 3 T cell receptor beta chains below all came from one sample that was sequenced in a study of blood T cell repertoires in COVID-19. Data came from immunoSEQ multiplex PCR; TCRdb stores just in-frame clones and leaves some out. The data show about 190,000 clones, roughly 84% seen once. Sequencing was done on a sample of peripheral blood. The receptors were gathered from a human donor in a cohort sampled during active COVID-19.

J is TRBJ1-1 and V is TRBV18; 8 bases fit TRBD1. The CDR3 is made up of 15 amino acids. The germline CDR1 and CDR2 sequences are KGHSH and LQKENI. The V segment lost 3 bases and the J segment 3 bases; nucleotides outside the gene matches: 6. The CDR3, as DNA: TGTGCCAGCTCACCTGGGGGACAGGTAGACACTGAAGCTTTCTTT. This translates into CASSPGGQVDTEAFF. The full variable domain, rest sourced from reference TRBV18 and TRBJ1-1, is NAGVMQNPRHLVRRRGQEARLRCSPMKGHSHVYWYRQLPEEGLKFMVYLQKENIIDESGMPKERFSAEFPKEGPSILRIQQVVRGDSAAYFCASSPGGQVDTEAFFGQGTRLTVV.

The rearrangement links TRBV2 to TRBJ2-7, with 8 bases lining up with TRBD2. Germline V gene sequence: CDR1 SNHLY, CDR2 FYNNEI. The CDR3 covers 15 residues. V gave up 5 bases and J gave up 2 bases; unmatched junction bases: 8. CDR3 sequence: CASSSGGAKTYEQYV. The CDR3 bases are TGTGCCAGCAGTTCGGGGGGGGCGAAAACCTACGAGCAGTACGTC.

V gene TRBV9 combines with J gene TRBJ2-5, with TRBD2 matching 12 bases. J gave up 4 bases and V 4 bases, and 8 bases lay outside the gene matches. Germline lookup yields CDR1 SGDLS and CDR2 YYNGEE. The CDR3 covers 16 residues. The CDR3 spells CASSPRLAGVVETQYF. The CDR3 DNA reads as TGTGCCAGCAGCCCTCGACTAGCGGGAGTAGTAGAGACCCAGTACTTC.